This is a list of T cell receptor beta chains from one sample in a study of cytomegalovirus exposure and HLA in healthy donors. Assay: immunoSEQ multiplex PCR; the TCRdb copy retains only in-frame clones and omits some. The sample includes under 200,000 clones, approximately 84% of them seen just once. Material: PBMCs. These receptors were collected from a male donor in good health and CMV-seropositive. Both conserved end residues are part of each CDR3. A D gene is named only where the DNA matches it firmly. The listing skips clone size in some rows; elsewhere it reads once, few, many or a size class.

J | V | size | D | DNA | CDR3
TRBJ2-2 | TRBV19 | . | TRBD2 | TGTGCCAGCTCATACGAGACCGGGACTAGCGTCCCGAACACCGGGGAGCTGTTTTTT | CASSYETGTSVPNTGELFF
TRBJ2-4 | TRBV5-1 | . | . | TGCGCCAGCAGCCCTGTAGATATCAGGGATAACATTCAGTACTTC | CASSPVDIRDNIQYF
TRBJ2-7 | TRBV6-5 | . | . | TGTGCCAGCAGAGACTATTCCTACGAGCAGTACTTC | CASRDYSYEQYF
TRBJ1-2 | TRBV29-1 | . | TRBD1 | TGCAGCGTTGCCAGCCACCGGGACAGCAGCTATGGCTACACCTTC | CSVASHRDSSYGYTF
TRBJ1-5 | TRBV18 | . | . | TGTGCCAGCTCACCAGTTGGGGCAGGGTCTCAGCCCCAGCATTTT | CASSPVGAGSQPQHF
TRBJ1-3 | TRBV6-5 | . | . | TGTGCCAGCAGAACCGGAGGCAGCTCTGGAAACACCATATATTTT | CASRTGGSSGNTIYF
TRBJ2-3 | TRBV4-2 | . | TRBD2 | TGTGCCAGCAGCCAAGGCGGGACTAGCAGCCGTACGCAGTATTTT | CASSQGGTSSRTQYF
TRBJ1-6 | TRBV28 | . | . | TGTGCCAGCAGTCCCGGGACACCTAATTCACCCCTCCACTTT | CASSPGTPNSPLHF
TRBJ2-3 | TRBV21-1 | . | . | TGTGCCAGCATCCGCCGGGACAGGGGCACAGATACGCAGTATTTT | CASIRRDRGTDTQYF
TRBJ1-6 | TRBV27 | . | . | TGTGCCAGCAGTTTCTGGAGGGTGGATTCACCCCTCCACTTT | CASSFWRVDSPLHF
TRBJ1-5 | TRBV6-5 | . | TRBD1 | TGTGCCAGCAGTTATGCCAGGGGGGCTCAGCCCCAGCATTTT | CASSYARGAQPQHF
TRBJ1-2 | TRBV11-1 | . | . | TGTGCCAGCAGCGCCGAGGGCAATGGCTACACCTTC | CASSAEGNGYTF
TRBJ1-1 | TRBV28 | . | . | TGTGCCAGCATGTGGGGGGGTAGAAACACTGAAGCTTTCTTT | CASMWGGRNTEAFF
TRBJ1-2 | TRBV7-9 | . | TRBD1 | TGTGCCAGCAAGCCCGTGAAGGGGGCCTATGGCTACACCTTC | CASKPVKGAYGYTF
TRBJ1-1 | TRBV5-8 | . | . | TGTGCCAGCAGCTGGGGGGTGCAGGGCACTGAAGCTTTCTTT | CASSWGVQGTEAFF
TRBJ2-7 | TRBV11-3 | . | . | TGTGCCAGCAGCGCATCTGGACTTACCTCCTACGAGCAGTACTTC | CASSASGLTSYEQYF
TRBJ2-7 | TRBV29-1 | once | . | TGCAGCGTTAGGGAGCGGAACTCCTACGAGCAGTACTTC | CSVRERNSYEQYF
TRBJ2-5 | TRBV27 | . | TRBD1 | TGTGCCAGCAGTTTATCTCCGACAGGGGGACCGACCCAGTACTTC | CASSLSPTGGPTQYF
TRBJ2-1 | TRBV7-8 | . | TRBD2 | TGTGCCTCTGGACTAGAGGCCTACAATGAGCAGTTCTTC | CASGLEAYNEQFF
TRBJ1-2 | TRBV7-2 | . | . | TGTGCCAGCAGCTTAAGTGGCAGAGGCCCAAACTTC | CASSLSGRGPNF
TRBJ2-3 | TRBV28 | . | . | TGTGCCAGCAGTTCCAAGGGGACAGATACGCAGTATTTT | CASSSKGTDTQYF
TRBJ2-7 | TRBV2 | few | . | TGTGCCAGCAGTACAGGAGGGAGCTCCTACGAGCAGTACTTC | CASSTGGSSYEQYF
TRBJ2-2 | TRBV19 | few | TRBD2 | TGTGCCAGTATCGCTGGACTAGCGGAGACGAACACCGGGGAGCTGTTTTTT | CASIAGLAETNTGELFF
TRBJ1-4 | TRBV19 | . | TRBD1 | TGTGCCAGTAGTCAGGGACAGGAGAGAGAAAAACTGTTTTTT | CASSQGQEREKLFF
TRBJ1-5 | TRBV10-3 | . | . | TGTGCCATCAGTGGGGGCTTTCAGCCCCAGCATTTT | CAISGGFQPQHF
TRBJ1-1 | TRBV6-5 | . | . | TGTGCCAGCAGTTACTCGACAACAGGGATGAGCACTGAAGCTTTCTTT | CASSYSTTGMSTEAFF
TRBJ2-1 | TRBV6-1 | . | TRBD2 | TGTGCCAGCACCCCTAGCGGGAGAAATGAGCAGTTCTTC | CASTPSGRNEQFF
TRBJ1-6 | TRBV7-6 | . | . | TGTGCCAGCAGCTTAGAGCTACAGGGAGCACCCCTCCACTTT | CASSLELQGAPLHF
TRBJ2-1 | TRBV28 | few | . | TGTGCCAGCAGTCTTCCAGGGTCCGCGCCCTACAATGAGCAGTTCTTC | CASSLPGSAPYNEQFF
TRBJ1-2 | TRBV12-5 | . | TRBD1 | TGTGCTAGTGGTTTGCCTACAGGGGTCGGCTACACCTTC | CASGLPTGVGYTF
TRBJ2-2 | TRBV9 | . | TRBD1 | TGTGCCAGCAGCACTCGGACAGGAAACACCGGGGAGCTGTTTTTT | CASSTRTGNTGELFF
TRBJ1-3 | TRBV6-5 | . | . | TGTGCCAGCTCTCTCGGTATAAGCTCTGGAAACACCATATATTTT | CASSLGISSGNTIYF
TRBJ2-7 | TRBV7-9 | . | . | TGTTCCAGCAGCTTACAGGGCGACGAGCAGTACTTC | CSSSLQGDEQYF
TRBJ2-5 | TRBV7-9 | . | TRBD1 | TGTGCCAGCAGCTTAGTTGGGACAGGGATTCGAGAGACCCAGTACTTC | CASSLVGTGIRETQYF
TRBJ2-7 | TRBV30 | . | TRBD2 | TGTGCCTGGAGACCGGGACTAAGCTCCTACGAGCAGTACTTC | CAWRPGLSSYEQYF
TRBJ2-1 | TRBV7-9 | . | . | TGTGCCAGCAGCTTAGGACTAAACGATGAGCAGTTCTTC | CASSLGLNDEQFF
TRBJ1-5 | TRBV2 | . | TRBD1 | TGTGCCAGCACTTCGACAGGGGTTAATCAGCCCCAGCATTTT | CASTSTGVNQPQHF
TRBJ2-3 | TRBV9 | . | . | TGTGCCAGCAGCGTAGTTGAGGGTTCTCTTGCATCGCAGTATTTT | CASSVVEGSLASQYF
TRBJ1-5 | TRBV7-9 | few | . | TGTTCCAGCAGCTACCCCGGACTAGCTCAGCCCCAGCATTTT | CSSSYPGLAQPQHF
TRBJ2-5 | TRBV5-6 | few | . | TGTGCCAGCAGCCACCTTAAGCGTGGCAGGGGACAAGAGACCCAGTACTTC | CASSHLKRGRGQETQYF
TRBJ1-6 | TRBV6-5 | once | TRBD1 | TGTGCCAGTTGGGACAGGGTTGGTTCACCCCTCCACTTT | CASWDRVGSPLHF
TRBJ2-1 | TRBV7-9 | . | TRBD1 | TGTGCCAGCAGCACGGGACAGGGGGCCCTAAATGAGCAGTTCTTC | CASSTGQGALNEQFF
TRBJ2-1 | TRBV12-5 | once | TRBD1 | TGTGCTAGTGGTTTGTATACAGGGGGCGCCTACAATGAGCAGTTCTTC | CASGLYTGGAYNEQFF
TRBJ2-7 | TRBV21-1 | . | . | TGTGCCATCCTAGACTTCCGGGACAGGGGGTGCGAGCAGTACTTC | CAILDFRDRGCEQYF
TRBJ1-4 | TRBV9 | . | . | TGTGCCAGCAGCGTAGGGCAGGGTAATATTGAAAAACTGTTTTTT | CASSVGQGNIEKLFF
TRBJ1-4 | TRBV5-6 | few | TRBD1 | TGTGCCAGCAGCACCGGACAGGGAATTAATGAAAAACTGTTTTTT | CASSTGQGINEKLFF
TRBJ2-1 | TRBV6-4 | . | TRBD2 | TGTGCCAGCAGTGATTCCGGGACTAGCGGCTACAATGAGCAGTTCTTC | CASSDSGTSGYNEQFF
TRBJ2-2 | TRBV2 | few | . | TGTGCCAGCAGTGACCCGGGACACTCCACCGGGGAGCTGTTTTTT | CASSDPGHSTGELFF
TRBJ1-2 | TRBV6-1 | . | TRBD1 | TGTGCCAGCAGTGAATGGACAGGGGAAGGCTACACCTTC | CASSEWTGEGYTF
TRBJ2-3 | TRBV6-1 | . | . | TGTGCCAGCACGGCGGCCGAGAGGTATACGCAGTATTTT | CASTAAERYTQYF
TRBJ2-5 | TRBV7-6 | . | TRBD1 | TGTGCCGGCAGCTTTACAGGGGCTCGACAAGAGACCCAGTACTTC | CAGSFTGARQETQYF
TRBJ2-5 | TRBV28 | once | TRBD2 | TGTGCCAGCAGTTCTAGCGGGAGGGCCGGGGAGACCCAGTACTTC | CASSSSGRAGETQYF